This T cell receptor beta chain came from a study of beta chain features in type 1 diabetes. Study results and caveats: The VDJ junctions of type 1 diabetes patients carried fewer insertions and more deletions. Among all four CD4+ subsets, Type 1 diabetes patients had TCRB CDR3s that were moderately but significantly shorter. Healthy donors had naive, central memory and Treg TCRB repertoires that appeared less similar than those seen among patients.

Staining for CD45RO/CCR7/CD25/CD127/CD95/CD27 allowed sorting of CD4+ naive, central memory, regulatory and stem cell-like memory cells. All sorted populations exceeded 95% purity. V was clipped by 5 bases and J by 1 base, with 11 bases between them. CDR3 length: 15 amino acids. Germline CDR1 SGHVS, CDR2 FQNEAQ. Many counts were recorded for this clone. Its antigen is not identified. Expressed TCRB transcripts got sequenced, as all isolated RNA was reverse transcribed. The method was immunoSEQ multiplex PCR; TCRdb's version includes in-frame clones alone and lacks a portion of them. Of about 120,000 clones in the sample, 17% were seen once.

The source material was central memory CD4+ T cells from blood. The origin of this receptor is a man younger than 30 with type 1 diabetes. This chain links TRBV7-8 with TRBJ1-4; D unresolved. The CDR3 DNA reads as TGTGCCAGCAGCATATTATTGTTAACTAATGAAAAACTGTTTTTT. Amino acid sequence: CASSILLLTNEKLFF.